One sample yielded the 9 T cell receptor beta chains listed below, sequenced in a study of T-cell reconstitution after alpha-beta-depleted transplantation in children. A library of TCRbeta sequences, prepared with unique molecular identifiers, was generated. MiXCR, run by TCRdb on the PCR reads, gives a single entry per CDR3 protein. The sample consists of about 980,000 distinct CDR3 sequences, roughly 29% of them appearing once. The sequenced sample was PBMCs, mostly from graft donor cells, obtained 360 days after TCRalphabeta/CD19-depleted stem cell transplant. The origin of the receptors is a boy under two years old who had a stem cell transplant for SCID, so the T cells may come from the graft donor.

V gene TRBV9 combines with J gene TRBJ1-5; D is perhaps TRBD1 (5 bases). Germline V gene data show CDR1 as SGDLS and CDR2 as YYNGEE. Trimming shortened V by 4 bases and J by 7 bases, and 18 bases separated the two germline ends. The CDR3 covers 15 residues. The chain's CDR3 is CASSLRGGWDQPQHF. CDR3 sequence (DNA): TGTGCCAGCAGCCTCCGAGGAGGGTGGGACCAGCCCCAGCATTTT.

The chain joins TRBV20-1 to TRBJ2-3, with D perhaps matching TRBD1 or TRBD2 (5 bases each). Trimming took 5 bases from V and 4 from J, leaving 7 bases between them. The CDR3 is 11 residues long. CDR1 and CDR2 (germline): DFQATT, SNEGSKA (reference sequence). The CDR3 region is CSAVGADTQYF. The CDR3 DNA sequence: TGCAGTGCTGTGGGGGCAGATACGCAGTATTTT.

The V and J genes are TRBV6-1 and TRBJ2-6; 10 positions match TRBD1. V gave up 6 bases and J gave up 0 bases; unmatched junction bases: 5. The CDR3 covers 17 residues. From germline, CDR1 is MNHNS and CDR2 SASEGT. The CDR3 is CASSLGQGTSGANVLTF. The CDR3 nucleotides read TGTGCCAGCAGCTTGGGACAGGGGACCTCTGGGGCCAACGTCCTGACTTTC.

At least ten counts were recorded for this clonotype. The chain couples TRBV29-1 to TRBJ2-1; D ambiguous. Trimming removed 1 base at V and 0 bases at J, with 10 bases between. The CDR3 loop spans 15 amino acids. Germline CDR1 reads SQVTM; CDR2 reads ANQGSEA. The DNA for the CDR3 is TGCAGCGTTGAAGTTCCCGAAGTCTCCTACAATGAGCAGTTCTTC. As protein: CSVEVPEVSYNEQFF.

The rearrangement links TRBV7-2 to TRBJ2-5; a possible D gene is TRBD1 (6 bases). CDR1 and CDR2 from the germline V gene are SGHTA and FQGNSA. The CDR3 has 13 amino acids. V was trimmed by 4 bases and J by 7 bases, leaving 13 bases between them. CDR3 nucleotide sequence: TGTGCCAGCAGCTCAGCCGAGGGGGTGACCCAGTACTTC. Amino acid sequence: CASSSAEGVTQYF.

This clonotype was seen only a few times. The J gene is TRBJ1-1, the V gene TRBV5-1; D call uncertain. Germline CDR1 SGHRS, CDR2 YFSETQ. This CDR3 region has 13 residues. Trimming cost V 2 bases and J 3 bases, with 8 bases left between them. The CDR3 bases are TGCGCCAGCAGCTTCCAGGATTACACTGAAGCTTTCTTT. Amino acid sequence: CASSFQDYTEAFF.

The table lists this clonotype with many counts. V and J are TRBV6-5 and TRBJ2-3; 7 bases fit TRBD2. V dropped 2 bases and J dropped 3; count of bases not matched to a gene: 5. The CDR3 length is 15 residues. The germline V gene has CDR1 MNHEY and CDR2 SVGAGI. CDR3 amino acids: CASSYEASGTDTQYF. CDR3 sequence (DNA): TGTGCCAGCAGTTACGAAGCTAGCGGTACAGATACGCAGTATTTT.

The V and J genes are TRBV6-2 or TRBV6-3 and TRBJ2-2; no firm D call. The CDR3 loop spans 14 amino acids. Trimming pared 5 bases from V and 1 base from J, leaving 8 bases between. Germline CDR1 is MNHEY and CDR2 is SVGEGT. Here the CDR3 reads CASSRPLNTGELFF. The CDR3 DNA reads TGTGCCAGCAGTCGACCGCTGAACACCGGGGAGCTGTTTTTT.

This clonotype was picked up many times. This chain joins TRBV6-5 and TRBJ2-3; possible D gene TRBD1, 5 bases. The CDR3 sequence is 13 residues long. Trimming pared 5 bases from V and 7 bases from J, leaving 13 bases between. From germline, CDR1 is MNHEY and CDR2 SVGAGI. CDR3 bases: TGTGCCAGCAGTCCATCAGGGTTGAATACGCAGTATTTT. It specifies CASSPSGLNTQYF.